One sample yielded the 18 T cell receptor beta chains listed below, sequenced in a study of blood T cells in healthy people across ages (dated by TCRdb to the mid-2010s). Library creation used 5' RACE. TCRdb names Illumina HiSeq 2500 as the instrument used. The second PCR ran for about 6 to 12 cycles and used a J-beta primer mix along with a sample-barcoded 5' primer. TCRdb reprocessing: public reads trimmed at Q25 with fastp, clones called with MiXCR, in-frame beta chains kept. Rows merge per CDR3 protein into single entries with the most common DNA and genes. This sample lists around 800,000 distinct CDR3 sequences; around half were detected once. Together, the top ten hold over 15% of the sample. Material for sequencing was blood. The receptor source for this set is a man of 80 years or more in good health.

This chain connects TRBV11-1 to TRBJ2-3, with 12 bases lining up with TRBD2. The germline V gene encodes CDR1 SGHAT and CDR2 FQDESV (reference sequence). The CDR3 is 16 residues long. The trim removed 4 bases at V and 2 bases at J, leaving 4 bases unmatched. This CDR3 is CASSSGTSGFTDTQYF. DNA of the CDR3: TGTGCCAGCAGCTCCGGGACTAGCGGGTTCACAGATACGCAGTATTTT.

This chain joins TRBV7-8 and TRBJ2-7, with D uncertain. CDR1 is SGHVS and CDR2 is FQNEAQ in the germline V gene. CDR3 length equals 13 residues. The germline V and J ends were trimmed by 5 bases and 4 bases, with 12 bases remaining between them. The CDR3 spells CASSGLSGYEQYF. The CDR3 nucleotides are TGTGCCAGCAGCGGGCTCTCGGGTTACGAGCAGTACTTC.

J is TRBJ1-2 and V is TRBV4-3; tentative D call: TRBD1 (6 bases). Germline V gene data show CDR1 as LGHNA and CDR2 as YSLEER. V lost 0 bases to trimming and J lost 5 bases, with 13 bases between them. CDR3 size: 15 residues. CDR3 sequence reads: CASSQEFQGQYGYTF. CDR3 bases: TGCGCCAGCAGCCAAGAGTTCCAAGGACAGTATGGCTACACCTTC.

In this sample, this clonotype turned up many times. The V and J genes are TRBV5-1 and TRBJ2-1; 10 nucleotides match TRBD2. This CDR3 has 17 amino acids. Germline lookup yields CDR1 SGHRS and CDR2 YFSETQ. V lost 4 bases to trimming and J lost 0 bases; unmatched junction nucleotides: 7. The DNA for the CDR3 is TGCGCCAGCAGCCAAGCCCCTAGCGGGAGCTCCTACAATGAGCAGTTCTTC. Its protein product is CASSQAPSGSSYNEQFF. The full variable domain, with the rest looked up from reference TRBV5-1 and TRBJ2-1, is KAGVTQTPRYLIKTRGQQVTLSCSPISGHRSVSWYQQTPGQGLQFLFEYFSETQRNKGNFPGRFSGRQFSNSRSEMNVSTLELGDSALYLCASSQAPSGSSYNEQFFGPGTRLTVL.

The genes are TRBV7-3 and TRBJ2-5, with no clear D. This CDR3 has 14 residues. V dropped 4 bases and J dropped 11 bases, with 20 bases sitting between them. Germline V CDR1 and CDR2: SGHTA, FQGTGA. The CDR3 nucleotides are TGTGCCAGCAGCTCCTACCTACACCGCAATGAGCAGTACTTC. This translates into CASSSYLHRNEQYF.

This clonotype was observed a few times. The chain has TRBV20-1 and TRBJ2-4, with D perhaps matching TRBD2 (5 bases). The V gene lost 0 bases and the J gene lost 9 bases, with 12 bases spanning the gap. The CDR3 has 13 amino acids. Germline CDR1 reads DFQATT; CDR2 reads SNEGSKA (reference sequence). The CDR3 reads CSARDGRGSIQYF. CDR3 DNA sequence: TGCAGTGCTAGAGATGGCCGAGGGTCCATTCAGTACTTC.

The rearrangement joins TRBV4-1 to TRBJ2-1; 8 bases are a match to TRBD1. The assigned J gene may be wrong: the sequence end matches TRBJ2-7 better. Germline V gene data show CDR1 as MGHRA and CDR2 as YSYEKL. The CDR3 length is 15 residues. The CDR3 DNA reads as TGCGCCAGCAGCCAACCGGGACAGGTCGACAATGAGCAGTACTTC. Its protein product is CASSQPGQVDNEQYF.

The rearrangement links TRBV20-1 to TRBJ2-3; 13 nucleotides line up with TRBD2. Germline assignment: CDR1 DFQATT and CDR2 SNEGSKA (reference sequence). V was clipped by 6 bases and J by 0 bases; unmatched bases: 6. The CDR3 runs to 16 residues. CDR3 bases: TGCAGTGCCGCGGGACTAGCGGGGTTTAGCACAGATACGCAGTATTTT. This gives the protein CSAAGLAGFSTDTQYF.

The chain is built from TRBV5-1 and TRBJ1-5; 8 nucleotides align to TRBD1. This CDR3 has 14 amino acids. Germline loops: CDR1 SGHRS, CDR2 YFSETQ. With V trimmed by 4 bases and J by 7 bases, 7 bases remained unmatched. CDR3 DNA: TGCGCCAGCAGCCCCGGACAGGGAGAACAGCCCCAGCATTTT. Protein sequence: CASSPGQGEQPQHF.

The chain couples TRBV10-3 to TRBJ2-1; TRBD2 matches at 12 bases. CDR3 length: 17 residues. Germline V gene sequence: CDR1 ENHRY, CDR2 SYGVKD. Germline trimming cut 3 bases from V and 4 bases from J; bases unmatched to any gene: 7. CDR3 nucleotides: TGTGCCATCAGTGAACCGACTAGCGGGGGTTGGTACAATGAGCAGTTCTTC. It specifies CAISEPTSGGWYNEQFF.

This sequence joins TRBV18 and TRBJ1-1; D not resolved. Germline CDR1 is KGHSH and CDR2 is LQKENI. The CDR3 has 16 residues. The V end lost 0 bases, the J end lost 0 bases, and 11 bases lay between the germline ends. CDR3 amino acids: CASSPPASPMNTEAFF. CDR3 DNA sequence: TGTGCCAGCTCACCACCTGCGAGCCCGATGAACACTGAAGCTTTCTTT.

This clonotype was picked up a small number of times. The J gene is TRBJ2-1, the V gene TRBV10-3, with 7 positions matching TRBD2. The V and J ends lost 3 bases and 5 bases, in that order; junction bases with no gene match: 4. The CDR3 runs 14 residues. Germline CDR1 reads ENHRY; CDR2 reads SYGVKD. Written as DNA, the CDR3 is TGTGCCATCAGTGAAAGGCGGGAGAACAATGAGCAGTTCTTC. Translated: CAISERRENNEQFF.

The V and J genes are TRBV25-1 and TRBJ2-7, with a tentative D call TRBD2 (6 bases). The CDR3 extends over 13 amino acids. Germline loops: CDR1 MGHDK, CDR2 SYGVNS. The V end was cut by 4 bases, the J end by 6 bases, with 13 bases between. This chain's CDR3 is CASSAYGGGEQYF. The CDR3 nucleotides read TGTGCCAGCAGTGCCTACGGGGGAGGCGAGCAGTACTTC.

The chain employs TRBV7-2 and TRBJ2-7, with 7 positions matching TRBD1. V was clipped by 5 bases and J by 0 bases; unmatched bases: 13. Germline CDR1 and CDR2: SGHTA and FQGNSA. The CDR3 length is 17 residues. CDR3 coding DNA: TGTGCCAGCAGCCCCCCCGGTCCAGACAGGGCCTCCTACGAGCAGTACTTC. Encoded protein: CASSPPGPDRASYEQYF.

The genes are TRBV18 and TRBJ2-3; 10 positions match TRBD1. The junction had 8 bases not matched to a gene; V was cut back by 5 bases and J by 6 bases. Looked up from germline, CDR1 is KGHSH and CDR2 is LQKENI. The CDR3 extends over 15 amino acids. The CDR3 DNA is TGTGCCAGCTCAAAAACTCGACAGGGGGCCGATACGCAGTATTTT. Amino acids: CASSKTRQGADTQYF. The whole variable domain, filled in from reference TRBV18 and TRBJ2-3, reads NAGVMQNPRHLVRRRGQEARLRCSPMKGHSHVYWYRQLPEEGLKFMVYLQKENIIDESGMPKERFSAEFPKEGPSILRIQQVVRGDSAAYFCASSKTRQGADTQYFGPGTRLTVL.

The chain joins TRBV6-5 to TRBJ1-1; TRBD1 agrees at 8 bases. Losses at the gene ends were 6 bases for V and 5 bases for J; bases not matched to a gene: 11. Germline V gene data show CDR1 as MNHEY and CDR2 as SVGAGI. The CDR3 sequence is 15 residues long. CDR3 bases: TGTGCCAGCAGCCGATTTTCTACAGGGGGGACTGAAGCTTTCTTT. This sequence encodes CASSRFSTGGTEAFF.

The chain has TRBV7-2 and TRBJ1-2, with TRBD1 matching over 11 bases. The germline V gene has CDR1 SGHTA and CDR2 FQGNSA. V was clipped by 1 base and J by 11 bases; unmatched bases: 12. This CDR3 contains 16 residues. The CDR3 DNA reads TGTGCCAGCAGCTTAGGAAACCCGGGACAGGGGGGGCCTTACACCTTC. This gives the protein CASSLGNPGQGGPYTF.

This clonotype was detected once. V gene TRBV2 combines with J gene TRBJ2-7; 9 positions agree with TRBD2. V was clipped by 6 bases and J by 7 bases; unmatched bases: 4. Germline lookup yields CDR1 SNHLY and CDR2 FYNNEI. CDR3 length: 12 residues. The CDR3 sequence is CASRGREGEQYF. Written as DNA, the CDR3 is TGTGCCAGCAGGGGGCGGGAGGGGGAGCAGTACTTC.